The subject of this entry is one T cell receptor beta chain. These data come from a study of T cells after somatic rescue of genetic block. Sequenced by immunoSEQ multiplex PCR; TCRdb stores in-frame clones only, minus some. The table records fewer than 15,000 clones, over 65% of them present only once. The sample taken for sequencing was peripheral blood mononuclear cells (PBMCs). The sequence derives from a boy between 10 and 17 years old.

This chain's CDR3 is CASSSFEGAGNTIYF. The CDR3 DNA reads as TGTGCCAGCAGTTCGTTTGAAGGAGCTGGAAACACCATATATTTT. The genes are TRBV6-5 and TRBJ1-3; D not resolved. The germline gives CDR1 MNHEY, CDR2 SVGAGI. V was trimmed by 4 bases and J by 2 bases, leaving 12 bases between them. The CDR3 is 15 amino acids.